These 21 T cell receptor beta chains came from one sample sequenced in a study of blood T cell repertoires in COVID-19. Assay used: immunoSEQ multiplex PCR; TCRdb lists only in-frame clones, some missing. The repertoire includes approximately 93,000 clones, around 67% of them detected once, and under 5% sits in the top ten. Sequencing input: peripheral blood. The origin of the receptors is a man between 65 and 85 years old with COVID-19, enrolled during active disease.

V is TRBV19 and J is TRBJ1-1; 10 nucleotides align to TRBD1. The CDR3 is 14 residues long. Trimming cost V 7 bases and J 1 base; bases outside gene matches: 3. In germline, CDR1 is LNHDA, CDR2 SQIVND (reference sequence). The CDR3 nucleotides read TGTGCCAGTACCGGGACAGGGGCGAACACTGAAGCTTTCTTT. Protein product: CASTGTGANTEAFF.

J is TRBJ2-5 and V is TRBV30; possibly TRBD2 for D (5 bases). CDR1 and CDR2 (germline): GTSNPN, SVGIG (reference sequence). V was shortened by 5 bases and J by 5 bases, with 18 bases between the two germline ends. The CDR3 is 14 residues long. This chain's CDR3 is CAWALVRDKETQYF. Written as DNA, the CDR3 is TGTGCCTGGGCCCTAGTACGGGATAAGGAGACCCAGTACTTC. The whole variable domain, filled in from reference TRBV30 and TRBJ2-5, reads SQTIHQWPATLVQPVGSPLSLECTVEGTSNPNLYWYRQAAGRGLQLLFYSVGIGQISSEVPQNLSASRPQDRQFILSSKKLLLSDSGFYLCAWALVRDKETQYFGPGTRLLVL.

V gene TRBV28 combines with J gene TRBJ1-3; D is ambiguous. CDR3 length equals 11 residues. CDR1 and CDR2 (germline): MDHEN, SYDVKM. V lost 6 bases, J lost 6 bases, and 6 bases lay in between. The CDR3 loop is CASRAVNTIYF. The CDR3 DNA follows: TGTGCCAGCAGGGCGGTAAACACCATATATTTT.

The V gene is TRBV28, the J gene TRBJ2-5; 8 nucleotides line up with TRBD1. J gave up 4 bases and V 8 bases, and 9 bases lay outside the gene matches. The germline gives CDR1 MDHEN, CDR2 SYDVKM. The CDR3 totals 14 residues. This chain's CDR3 is CASSMTGALETQYF. The CDR3 DNA follows: TGTGCCAGCTCGATGACAGGGGCTTTAGAGACCCAGTACTTC.

Concerning this clone: The CDR3 ends on some other residue instead of the conserved phenylalanine or tryptophan, so this is likely a read error. The chain uses TRBV7-9 and TRBJ1-1, with D hard to call. This CDR3 has 14 residues. Trimming cost V 4 bases and J 3 bases, with 12 bases left between them. CDR1 is SEHNR and CDR2 is FQNEAQ in the germline V gene (reference sequence). The CDR3 sequence is CASSSAGWDTEAFL. CDR3 coding DNA: TGTGCCAGCAGCTCGGCCGGTTGGGACACTGAAGCTTTCCTT.

The chain couples TRBV4-3 to TRBJ2-3, with D unclear. The length of the CDR3 is 13 residues. The V and J ends lost 3 bases and 4 bases respectively, with 8 bases between them. The germline V gene encodes CDR1 LGHNA and CDR2 YSLEER. The CDR3 region is CASSQRSADTQYF. Written as DNA, the CDR3 is TGCGCCAGCAGCCAGCGTTCCGCAGATACGCAGTATTTT.

This clone was detected only a few times. The chain is built from TRBV10-2 and TRBJ1-2; perhaps TRBD1 as D (6 bases). The CDR3 runs 14 residues. V was cut by 5 bases and J by 0 bases, with 10 bases left in between. Looked up from germline, CDR1 is WSHSY and CDR2 is SAAADI. CDR3 nucleotides: TGCGCCAGCAGTACAGGGACCTCTAACTATGGCTACACCTTC. Amino acid sequence: CASSTGTSNYGYTF.

This chain links TRBV5-4 with TRBJ2-2; 7 nucleotides line up with TRBD1. The CDR3 is made up of 15 amino acids. Germline lookup yields CDR1 SGHNT and CDR2 YYREEE (reference sequence). J lost 0 bases, V lost 6 bases, and 5 bases had no gene match. The CDR3 reads CASKRDSANTGELFF. The CDR3 DNA follows: TGTGCCAGCAAACGGGACAGCGCGAACACCGGGGAGCTGTTTTTT.

The chain recombines TRBV9 with TRBJ1-6, with 7 bases aligning to TRBD1. Germline V gene sequence: CDR1 SGDLS, CDR2 YYNGEE. J was trimmed by 10 bases and V by 5 bases; bases with no gene match: 12. The CDR3 is 15 residues long. The CDR3 DNA reads TGTGCCAGCAGGGGAGGTGACAGGGTCGGGTCACCCCTCCACTTT. Translating gives CASRGGDRVGSPLHF.

This rearrangement joins TRBV6-5 to TRBJ1-3; D is uncertain. CDR1 and CDR2 from the germline V gene are MNHEY and SVGAGI. Trimming removed 8 bases from V and 4 bases from J, with 15 bases in between. The CDR3 is 14 amino acids. The CDR3 spells CASAISGVGNTIYF. CDR3 DNA: TGTGCCAGCGCAATCAGCGGGGTAGGAAACACCATATATTTT.

This clone was detected a few times. The rearrangement uses TRBV30 and TRBJ1-1; D possibly corresponds to TRBD1 (5 bases). Looked up from germline, CDR1 is GTSNPN and CDR2 is SVGIG (reference sequence). Trimming removed 0 bases from V and 6 bases from J, with 11 bases in between. The CDR3 extends over 13 amino acids. The CDR3: CAWSVHGRAEAFF. Here the CDR3 DNA reads TGTGCCTGGAGTGTACACGGCAGGGCTGAAGCTTTCTTT. The full variable domain, in which reference TRBV30 and TRBJ1-1 provide the parts outside the CDR3, is SQTIHQWPATLVQPVGSPLSLECTVEGTSNPNLYWYRQAAGRGLQLLFYSVGIGQISSEVPQNLSASRPQDRQFILSSKKLLLSDSGFYLCAWSVHGRAEAFFGQGTRLTVV.

The chain joins TRBV29-1 to TRBJ2-1; TRBD2 is a possible D gene (6 bases). Looked up from germline, CDR1 is SQVTM and CDR2 is ANQGSEA. This CDR3 is built from 13 residues. Trimming stripped 5 bases from V and 8 bases from J, with 16 bases between. The CDR3 here is CSVQQSSGHEQFF. Written as DNA, the CDR3 is TGCAGCGTTCAACAATCGAGCGGGCATGAGCAGTTCTTC.

The chain carries TRBV2 and TRBJ2-5; 12 bases fit TRBD2. The trim removed 7 bases at V and 5 bases at J, leaving 11 bases unmatched. The germline CDR1 and CDR2 sequences are SNHLY and FYNNEI. The CDR3 runs 16 residues. The CDR3 coding sequence is TGTGCCAGCAAGTTACTAGCGGGAGGCTTCGGGGAGACCCAGTACTTC. It codes for CASKLLAGGFGETQYF. The full variable domain, with the rest looked up from reference TRBV2 and TRBJ2-5, is EPEVTQTPSHQVTQMGQEVILRCVPISNHLYFYWYRQILGQKVEFLVSFYNNEISEKSEIFDDQFSVERPDGSNFTLKIRSTKLEDSAMYFCASKLLAGGFGETQYFGPGTRLLVL.

The chain carries TRBV7-2 and TRBJ2-7, with D maybe TRBD2 (5 bases). Germline lookup yields CDR1 SGHTA and CDR2 FQGNSA. Trimming took 1 base from V and 6 from J, leaving 7 bases between them. The CDR3 is 12 residues long. CDR3 region: CASSLESGEQYF. The CDR3 DNA sequence: TGTGCCAGCAGCTTAGAGAGCGGCGAGCAGTACTTC. Complete variable domain (other parts from reference TRBV7-2 and TRBJ2-7): GAGVSQSPSNKVTEKGKDVELRCDPISGHTALYWYRQSLGQGLEFLIYFQGNSAPDKSGLPSDRFSAERTGGSVSTLTIQRTQQEDSAVYLCASSLESGEQYFGPGTRLTVT.

V is TRBV27 and J is TRBJ2-1, with TRBD1 as a possible D gene (6 bases). The germline V gene has CDR1 MNHEY and CDR2 SMNVEV (reference sequence). Trimming removed 5 bases at V and 10 bases at J, with 18 bases between. This CDR3 contains 14 residues. The CDR3 protein is CASSPNSGAFEQFF. In DNA, the CDR3 is TGTGCCAGCAGTCCCAACTCAGGGGCATTCGAGCAGTTCTTC.

This chain uses TRBV12-3 or TRBV12-4 with TRBJ1-2; TRBD1 might be the D (6 bases). With 5 bases removed from V and 6 bases from J, the gap between germline ends came to 13 bases. The CDR3 runs to 13 residues. The chain's CDR3 is CASSAFPGDGYTF. The DNA for the CDR3 is TGTGCCAGCAGTGCCTTCCCAGGGGATGGCTACACCTTC.

This chain connects TRBV5-1 to TRBJ1-1; D is uncertain. CDR1 is SGHRS and CDR2 is YFSETQ in the germline V gene. The CDR3 extends over 12 amino acids. Deletions cut 4 bases from V and 1 base from J, with 5 bases between. The CDR3 region has the DNA TGCGCCAGCAGCCAACAGAACACTGAAGCTTTCTTT. This translates into CASSQQNTEAFF.

J is TRBJ2-7 and V is TRBV27; TRBD1 agrees at 7 bases. Germline CDR1 is MNHEY and CDR2 is SMNVEV (reference sequence). Trimming removed 5 bases from V and 3 bases from J; junction bases left unmatched: 7. This CDR3 has 14 amino acids. CDR3 in DNA: TGTGCCAGCAGTCTCGACAGGGCCATCTACGAGCAGTACTTC. As protein: CASSLDRAIYEQYF.

V and J are TRBV6-2 or TRBV6-3 and TRBJ1-2; D gene uncertain. Germline V gene data show CDR1 as MNHEY and CDR2 as SVGEGT. The CDR3 extends over 15 amino acids. The V gene lost 0 bases and the J gene lost 6 bases, with 14 bases spanning the gap. CDR3 sequence: CASSYSMQTSNGYTF. The CDR3 bases are TGTGCCAGCAGTTACTCGATGCAGACATCAAATGGCTACACCTTC.

This clone has only a few counts. The rearrangement joins TRBV27 to TRBJ2-7; 10 bases are a match to TRBD1. V lost 5 bases to trimming and J lost 2 bases; unmatched junction nucleotides: 3. Per the germline V gene, CDR1 is MNHEY and CDR2 is SMNVEV (reference sequence). CDR3 size: 14 residues. This chain's CDR3 is CASSHGQGAYEQYF. The CDR3 DNA sequence: TGTGCCAGCAGTCACGGACAGGGGGCCTACGAGCAGTACTTC.

This clone was seen a handful of times. The CDR3 DNA reads as TGTGCCAGCAGTTTCCAACTAGAGGGTGAGCAGTACTTC. Protein sequence: CASSFQLEGEQYF. This chain uses TRBV12-3 or TRBV12-4 with TRBJ2-7; TRBD2 is a possible D gene (5 bases). V gave up 3 bases and J gave up 7 bases, with 13 bases separating them. The CDR3 covers 13 residues.